Following are 30 T cell receptor beta chains from one sample sequenced in a study of blood T cell repertoires in COVID-19. The repertoire was sequenced with immunoSEQ multiplex PCR; TCRdb's copy has only in-frame clones and lacks some. The table includes fewer than 200,000 clones, approximately 87% detected once. Sequenced input: PBMCs or T cells enriched from blood (not recorded which). The receptors here all came from a woman in her 50s who had recovered from COVID-19.

Only one count was recorded for this clone. This sequence joins TRBV10-3 and TRBJ1-1, with D possibly TRBD1 on 5 matching bases. V lost 1 base and J lost 4, with 16 bases in between. This CDR3 has 16 residues. Germline V gene sequence: CDR1 ENHRY, CDR2 SYGVKD. The CDR3 DNA is TGTGCCATCAGTGAGTGGGGCACAGGCTTGGGCACTGAAGCTTTCTTT. It codes for CAISEWGTGLGTEAFF.

This chain joins TRBV7-2 and TRBJ1-2; D gene uncertain. Trimming left V 5 bases short and J 2 bases short, with 12 bases between. The CDR3 contains 14 residues. Germline CDR1 is SGHTA and CDR2 is FQGNSA. The CDR3: CASSPPAGNYGYTF. In DNA form, the CDR3 reads TGTGCCAGCAGCCCTCCCGCCGGGAACTATGGCTACACCTTC.

This clone was seen more than once but under ten times. The chain couples TRBV4-3 to TRBJ2-1, with TRBD2 matching over 11 bases. The junction had 5 bases not matched to a gene; V was cut back by 0 bases and J by 7 bases. The CDR3 contains 16 residues. Germline CDR1 is LGHNA and CDR2 is YSLEER. The CDR3 here is CASSQEVAGGPNEQFF. CDR3 sequence (DNA): TGCGCCAGCAGCCAAGAGGTAGCGGGAGGGCCAAATGAGCAGTTCTTC.

This chain joins TRBV7-3 and TRBJ2-3, with 7 bases fitting TRBD1. The CDR3 consists of 15 residues. The ends lost 5 bases at V and 1 base at J; junction bases unmatched: 6. Looked up from germline, CDR1 is SGHTA and CDR2 is FQGTGA. This CDR3 is CASSQGGAGTDTQYF. CDR3 DNA: TGTGCCAGCAGCCAAGGGGGCGCGGGCACAGATACGCAGTATTTT.

The rearrangement uses TRBV29-1 and TRBJ2-3; no clear D gene. The CDR3 has 16 amino acids. Looked up from germline, CDR1 is SQVTM and CDR2 is ANQGSEA. V was pared by 4 bases and J by 2 bases, with 19 bases between. CDR3 in DNA: TGCAGCGTTGGGCTCACCTTACCTCACCTCACAGATACGCAGTATTTT. Amino acid sequence: CSVGLTLPHLTDTQYF.

The chain has TRBV7-2 and TRBJ2-1; the D gene is possibly TRBD1 (6 bases). Germline V lookup: CDR1 SGHTA, CDR2 FQGNSA. The V and J ends lost 2 bases and 4 bases respectively, with 9 bases between them. The CDR3 is 14 residues long. CDR3 in amino acids: CASSLWDTYNEQFF. The CDR3 coding sequence is TGTGCCAGCAGCTTATGGGACACATACAATGAGCAGTTCTTC.

The chain links TRBV7-6 to TRBJ1-1; 10 nucleotides match TRBD1. Germline-derived CDR1 and CDR2 are SGHVS and FNYEAQ. CDR3 length: 14 residues. With 5 bases clipped from V and 4 bases from J, the junction kept 4 bases outside the gene matches. CDR3 region: CASSPGQGFTEAFF. DNA of the CDR3: TGTGCCAGCAGCCCGGGACAGGGGTTCACTGAAGCTTTCTTT.

The rearrangement joins TRBV18 to TRBJ2-5; 9 nucleotides match TRBD1. Trimming at V came to 4 bases and at J to 6 bases, leaving 9 bases not matched to a gene. Germline V lookup: CDR1 KGHSH, CDR2 LQKENI. The CDR3 loop spans 15 amino acids. As DNA, the CDR3 is TGTGCCAGCTCACAGGACAGGGGAGGTGTGAAGACCCAGTACTTC. As protein: CASSQDRGGVKTQYF.

This chain links TRBV29-1 with TRBJ1-2; D gene ambiguous. Deletions cut 7 bases from V and 4 bases from J, with 10 bases between. There are 11 residues in the CDR3. CDR1 SQVTM and CDR2 ANQGSEA come from the germline V gene. In DNA form, the CDR3 reads TGCAGCGCAAGACACTCCTATGGCTACACCTTC. Translated, it gives CSARHSYGYTF.

This sequence joins TRBV5-4 and TRBJ1-2, with 8 bases lining up with TRBD1. Losses at the gene ends were 5 bases for V and 5 bases for J; bases not matched to a gene: 11. In germline, CDR1 is SGHNT, CDR2 YYREEE (reference sequence). CDR3 size: 15 residues. In nucleotides, the CDR3 is TGTGCCAGCAGTGACCGGGACAGGCATTTTTATGGCTACACCTTC. Residues: CASSDRDRHFYGYTF.

This clone was found once. In nucleotides, the CDR3 is TGTGCCAGCAGCCATAGCGGGATAGGGGGTTCCGAGCAGTTCTTC. This gives the protein CASSHSGIGGSEQFF. V and J are TRBV7-2 and TRBJ2-1; 8 bases are a match to TRBD2. Trimming cost V 5 bases and J 10 bases; bases outside gene matches: 13. From germline, CDR1 is SGHTA and CDR2 FQGNSA. CDR3 length equals 15 residues.

The rearrangement links TRBV3-1 (or the pseudogene TRBV3-2) to TRBJ1-4, with TRBD1 as a possible D gene (6 bases). The V gene lost 8 bases and the J gene lost 8 bases, with 12 bases spanning the gap. The CDR3 is 12 residues long. Germline V gene data show CDR1 as LGHDT and CDR2 as YNNKEL (reference sequence). The CDR3 is CASSGDVEKLFF. The CDR3 DNA sequence: TGTGCCAGCTCAGGGGACGTAGAAAAACTGTTTTTT.

The chain couples TRBV7-6 to TRBJ2-1, with D maybe TRBD1 (5 bases). Trimming shortened V by 5 bases and J by 2 bases, and 7 bases separated the two germline ends. Germline CDR1 SGHVS, CDR2 FNYEAQ. The CDR3 covers 13 residues. CDR3 protein: CASSGAAYNEQFF. For the CDR3, the DNA is TGTGCCAGCAGCGGGGCAGCCTACAATGAGCAGTTCTTC.

The CDR3 protein is CAIGRQETQYF. CDR3 DNA sequence: TGTGCCATAGGGAGGCAAGAGACCCAGTACTTC. V usage is TRBV7-9 and J usage is TRBJ2-5; tentative D call: TRBD2 (6 bases). Germline V CDR1 and CDR2: SEHNR, FQNEAQ (reference sequence). This CDR3 has 11 amino acids. The V end lost 10 bases, the J end lost 2 bases, and 8 bases lay between the germline ends.

The chain couples TRBV9 to TRBJ1-2; no firm D call. With 1 base removed from V and 2 bases from J, the gap between germline ends came to 12 bases. CDR1 is SGDLS and CDR2 is YYNGEE in the germline V gene. This CDR3 has 15 amino acids. CDR3 DNA sequence: TGTGCCAGCAGCGTATTCCGCACGGGGAACTATGGCTACACCTTC. Translating it yields CASSVFRTGNYGYTF.

V usage is TRBV6-6 and J usage is TRBJ1-5; TRBD1 aligns across 7 bases. V dropped 6 bases and J dropped 0; count of bases not matched to a gene: 8. This CDR3 spans 16 amino acids. CDR1 and CDR2 from the germline V gene are MNHNY and SVGAGI (reference sequence). CDR3 protein: CASSARDSHSNQPQHF. CDR3 nucleotide sequence: TGTGCCAGCAGCGCCCGGGACAGTCATAGCAATCAGCCCCAGCATTTT.

This clone occurred once. The chain joins TRBV6-1 to TRBJ2-1; 11 positions match TRBD2. CDR3 length: 16 residues. Germline V gives CDR1 MNHNS, CDR2 SASEGT. V lost 1 base and J lost 4; bases outside the gene matches: 3. Here the CDR3 reads CASSEVGLAVYNEQFF. CDR3 DNA sequence: TGTGCCAGCAGTGAAGTGGGACTAGCGGTTTACAATGAGCAGTTCTTC.

The chain carries TRBV7-3 and TRBJ1-1; D might be TRBD1 (5 bases). The CDR3 extends over 13 amino acids. V was clipped by 8 bases and J by 0 bases, with 10 bases between them. Per the germline V gene, CDR1 is SGHTA and CDR2 is FQGTGA. CDR3 residues: CASRSGMNTEAFF. The CDR3 DNA follows: TGTGCCAGCCGATCAGGGATGAACACTGAAGCTTTCTTT.

This chain links TRBV28 with TRBJ1-2; 7 bases are shared with TRBD1. The germline gives CDR1 MDHEN, CDR2 SYDVKM. J was trimmed by 5 bases and V by 6 bases; bases with no gene match: 6. The CDR3 loop spans 13 amino acids. The CDR3 bases are TGTGCCAGCAGCCTTGACAGGGTGTATGGCTACACCTTC. Translated, it gives CASSLDRVYGYTF.

The V and J genes are TRBV7-9 and TRBJ2-3; maybe TRBD2 (6 bases). Germline CDR1 reads SEHNR; CDR2 reads FQNEAQ (reference sequence). The CDR3 runs to 16 residues. Trimming left V 1 base short and J 2 bases short, with 13 bases between. This CDR3 reads CASSLGTSSPTDTQYF. DNA for the CDR3: TGTGCCAGCAGCTTAGGAACTAGCTCCCCCACAGATACGCAGTATTTT.

V is TRBV7-2 and J is TRBJ2-2; tentatively, D is TRBD1 (6 bases). The CDR3 extends over 15 amino acids. CDR1 SGHTA and CDR2 FQGNSA come from the germline V gene. Trimming took 0 bases from V and 3 from J, leaving 8 bases between them. CDR3 DNA: TGTGCCAGCAGCTTAGCGTACAGGGACACCGGGGAGCTGTTTTTT. Translation: CASSLAYRDTGELFF.

This chain joins TRBV12-5 and TRBJ1-6; D possibly corresponds to TRBD1 (5 bases). V was shortened by 6 bases and J by 9 bases, with 15 bases between the two germline ends. The length of the CDR3 is 14 residues. The germline V gene encodes CDR1 LGHNT and CDR2 FRNRAP. As DNA, the CDR3 is TGTGCTAGTGGACCAGGGTGGGCGGCTTCACCCCTCCACTTT. Translation: CASGPGWAASPLHF.

The J gene is TRBJ1-2, the V gene TRBV5-1; a possible D gene is TRBD1 (5 bases). Germline V gene data show CDR1 as SGHRS and CDR2 as YFSETQ. This CDR3 spans 14 amino acids. Trimming took off 7 bases at V and 6 bases at J, with 19 bases between the two ends. The CDR3 DNA reads as TGCGCCAGCCAAAACCCCGGCAGGGTAGATGGCTACACCTTC. Protein product: CASQNPGRVDGYTF.

This clone appeared a few times. V is TRBV10-3 and J is TRBJ1-5; D gene uncertain. The CDR3 has 12 residues. Trimming removed 3 bases at V and 5 bases at J, with 5 bases between. Germline V gives CDR1 ENHRY, CDR2 SYGVKD. The CDR3 bases are TGTGCCATCAGTGACGGGGATCAGCCCCAGCATTTT. Its translation: CAISDGDQPQHF.

The V call is TRBV11-2, the J call TRBJ2-1; 8 bases match TRBD2. CDR1 and CDR2 (germline): SGHAT, FQNNGV. The CDR3 spans 16 residues. V gave up 3 bases and J gave up 2 bases; unmatched junction bases: 6. CDR3 coding DNA: TGTGCCAGCAGCTTGCAAGCGGGAGTAGCCTACAATGAGCAGTTCTTC. Its protein product is CASSLQAGVAYNEQFF.

This clone was recorded once. This chain uses TRBV20-1 with TRBJ2-7; D is perhaps TRBD2 (5 bases). V was cut by 6 bases and J by 3 bases, with 6 bases left in between. Germline CDR1 DFQATT, CDR2 SNEGSKA (reference sequence). This CDR3 comprises 10 residues. The CDR3 is CSARDYEQYV. The CDR3 DNA reads as TGCAGTGCACGGGACTACGAGCAGTACGTC.

The chain employs TRBV7-9 and TRBJ1-1, with D possibly matching TRBD1 (6 bases). The V end was cut by 4 bases, the J end by 4 bases, with 13 bases between. The CDR3 is 14 residues long. The germline gives CDR1 SEHNR, CDR2 FQNEAQ (reference sequence). CDR3 amino acids: CASSSSTGSTEAFF. For the CDR3, the DNA is TGTGCCAGCAGCTCCAGCACAGGGTCCACTGAAGCTTTCTTT.

The chain employs TRBV30 and TRBJ1-1; 7 bases line up with TRBD1. CDR3 length equals 14 residues. Trimming took 4 bases from V and 3 from J; bases not matched to a gene: 8. The V gene's germline CDR1 is GTSNPN and CDR2 SVGIG (reference sequence). This CDR3 reads CAWTEPGQHTEAFF. CDR3 DNA: TGTGCCTGGACAGAGCCGGGACAGCACACTGAAGCTTTCTTT.

J is TRBJ1-3 and V is TRBV13; maybe TRBD1 (5 bases). Germline V gives CDR1 PRHDT, CDR2 FYEKMQ (reference sequence). The CDR3 consists of 16 residues. With 5 bases removed from V and 3 bases from J, the gap between germline ends came to 17 bases. CDR3 in DNA: TGTGCCAGCAGCCGCCCTGAACCAAGGGGTGGAAACACCATATATTTT. As protein: CASSRPEPRGGNTIYF. Looking up the rest from reference TRBV13 and TRBJ1-3 gives the full variable domain: AAGVIQSPRHLIKEKRETATLKCYPIPRHDTVYWYQQGPGQDPQFLISFYEKMQSDKGSIPDRFSAQQFSDYHSELNMSSLELGDSALYFCASSRPEPRGGNTIYFGEGSWLTVV.

The genes are TRBV20-1 and TRBJ1-1; D perhaps matches TRBD1 (6 bases). The CDR3 has 14 amino acids. CDR1 DFQATT and CDR2 SNEGSKA come from the germline V gene (reference sequence). V shed 3 bases and J shed 1 base, with 12 bases lying between them. In DNA, the CDR3 is TGCAGTGCTAGTTCGGCAGGGGAGAACACTGAAGCTTTCTTT. Amino acids: CSASSAGENTEAFF.